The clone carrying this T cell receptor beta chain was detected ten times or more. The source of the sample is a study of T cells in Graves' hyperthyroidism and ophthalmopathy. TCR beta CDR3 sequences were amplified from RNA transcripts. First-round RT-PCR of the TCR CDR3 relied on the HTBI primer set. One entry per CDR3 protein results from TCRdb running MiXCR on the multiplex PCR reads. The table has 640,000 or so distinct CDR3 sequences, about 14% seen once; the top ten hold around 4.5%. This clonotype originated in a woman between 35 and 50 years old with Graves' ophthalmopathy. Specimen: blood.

The DNA of the CDR3 is TGTGCCAGCAGCTTAGCGGCCAAAACCGCCTACGAGCAGTACTTC. Amino acids: CASSLAAKTAYEQYF. The rearrangement joins TRBV7-2 to TRBJ2-7; D gene unclear. The germline gives CDR1 SGHTA, CDR2 FQGNSA. This CDR3 comprises 15 residues. V lost 0 bases and J lost 2, with 11 bases in between. Using reference TRBV7-2 and TRBJ2-7 for the parts outside the CDR3, the full variable domain is GAGVSQSPSNKVTEKGKDVELRCDPISGHTALYWYRQSLGQGLEFLIYFQGNSAPDKSGLPSDRFSAERTGGSVSTLTIQRTQQEDSAVYLCASSLAAKTAYEQYFGPGTRLTVT.